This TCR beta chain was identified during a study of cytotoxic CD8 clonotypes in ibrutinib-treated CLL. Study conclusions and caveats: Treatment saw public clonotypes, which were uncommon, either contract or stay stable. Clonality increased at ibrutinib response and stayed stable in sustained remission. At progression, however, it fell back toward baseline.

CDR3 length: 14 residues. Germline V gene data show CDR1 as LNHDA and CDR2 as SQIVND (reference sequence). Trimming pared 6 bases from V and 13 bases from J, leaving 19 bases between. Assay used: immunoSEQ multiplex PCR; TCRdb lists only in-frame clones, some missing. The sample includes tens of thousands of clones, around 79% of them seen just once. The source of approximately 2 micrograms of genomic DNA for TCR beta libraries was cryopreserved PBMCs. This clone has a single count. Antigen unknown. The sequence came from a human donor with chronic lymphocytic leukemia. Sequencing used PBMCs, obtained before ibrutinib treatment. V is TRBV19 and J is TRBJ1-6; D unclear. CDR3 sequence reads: CASSNAQTPGPLHF. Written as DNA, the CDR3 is TGTGCCAGTAGCAACGCCCAAACGCCCGGGCCCCTCCACTTT.